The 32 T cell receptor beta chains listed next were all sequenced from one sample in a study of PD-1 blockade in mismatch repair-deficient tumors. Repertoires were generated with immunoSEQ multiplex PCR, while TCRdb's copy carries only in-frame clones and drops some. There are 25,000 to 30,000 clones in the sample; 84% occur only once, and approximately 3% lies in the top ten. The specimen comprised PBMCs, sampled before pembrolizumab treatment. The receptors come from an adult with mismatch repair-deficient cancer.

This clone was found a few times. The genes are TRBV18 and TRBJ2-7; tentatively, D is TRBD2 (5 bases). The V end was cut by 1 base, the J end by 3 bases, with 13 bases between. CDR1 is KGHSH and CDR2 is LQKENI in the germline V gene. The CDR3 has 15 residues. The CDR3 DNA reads TGTGCCAGCTCACCACACAAGCGGCCCTTCTACGAGCAGTACTTC. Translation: CASSPHKRPFYEQYF.

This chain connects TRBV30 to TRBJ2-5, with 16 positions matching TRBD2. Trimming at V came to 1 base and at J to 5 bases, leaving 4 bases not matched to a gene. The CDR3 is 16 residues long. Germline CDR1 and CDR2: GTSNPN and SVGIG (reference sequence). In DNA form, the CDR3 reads TGTGCCTGGAGTGAGGGACTAGCGGGAGGGGGGGAGACCCAGTACTTC. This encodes CAWSEGLAGGGETQYF.

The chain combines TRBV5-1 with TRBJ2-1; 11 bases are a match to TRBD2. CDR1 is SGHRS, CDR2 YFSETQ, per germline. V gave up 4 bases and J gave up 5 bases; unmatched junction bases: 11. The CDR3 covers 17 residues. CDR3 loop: CASSPVPRGLADNEQFF. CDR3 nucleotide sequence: TGCGCCAGCAGCCCCGTCCCTCGGGGACTAGCGGACAATGAGCAGTTCTTC.

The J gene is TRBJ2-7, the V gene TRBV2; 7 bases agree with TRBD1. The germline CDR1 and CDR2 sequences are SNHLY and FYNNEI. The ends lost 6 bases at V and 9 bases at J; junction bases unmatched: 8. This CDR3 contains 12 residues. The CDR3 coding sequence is TGTGCCAGCAGAGCAACAGGGGATCCGCAGTACTTC. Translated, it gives CASRATGDPQYF.

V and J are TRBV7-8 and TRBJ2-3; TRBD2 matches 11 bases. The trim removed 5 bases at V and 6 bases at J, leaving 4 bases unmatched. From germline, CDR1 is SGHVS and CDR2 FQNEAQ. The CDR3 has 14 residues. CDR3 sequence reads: CASSQGLAEDTQYF. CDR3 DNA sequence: TGTGCCAGCAGCCAGGGACTAGCGGAGGATACGCAGTATTTT.

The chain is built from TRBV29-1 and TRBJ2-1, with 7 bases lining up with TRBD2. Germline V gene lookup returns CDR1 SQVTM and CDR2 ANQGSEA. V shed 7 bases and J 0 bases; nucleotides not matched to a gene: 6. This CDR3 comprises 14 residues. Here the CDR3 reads CSGGGTYSYNEQFF. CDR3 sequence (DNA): TGCAGCGGGGGGGGGACCTACTCCTACAATGAGCAGTTCTTC.

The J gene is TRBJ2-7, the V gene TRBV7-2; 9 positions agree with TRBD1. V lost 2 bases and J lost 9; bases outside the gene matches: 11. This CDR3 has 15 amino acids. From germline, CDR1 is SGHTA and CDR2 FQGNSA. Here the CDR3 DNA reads TGTGCCAGCAGCTTAAGTTACAGGGGGCCCAATCGGCAGTACTTC. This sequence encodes CASSLSYRGPNRQYF.

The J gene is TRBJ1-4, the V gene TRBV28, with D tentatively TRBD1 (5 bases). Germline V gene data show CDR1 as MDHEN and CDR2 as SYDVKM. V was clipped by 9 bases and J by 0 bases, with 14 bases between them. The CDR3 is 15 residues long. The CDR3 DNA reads TGTGCCAGTATTCAGGGTGGGACAACTAATGAAAAACTGTTTTTT. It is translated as CASIQGGTTNEKLFF.

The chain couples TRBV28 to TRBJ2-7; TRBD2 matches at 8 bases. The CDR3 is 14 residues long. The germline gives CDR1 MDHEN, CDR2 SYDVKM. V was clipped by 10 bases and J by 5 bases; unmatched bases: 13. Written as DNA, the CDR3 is TGTGCCACGACGGGAAGCGGGAGTTTCGACGAGCAGTACTTC. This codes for CATTGSGSFDEQYF. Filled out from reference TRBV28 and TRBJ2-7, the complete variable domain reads DVKVTQSSRYLVKRTGEKVFLECVQDMDHENMFWYRQDPGLGLRLIYFSYDVKMKEKGDIPEGYSVSREKKERFSLILESASTNQTSMYLCATTGSGSFDEQYFGPGTRLTVT.

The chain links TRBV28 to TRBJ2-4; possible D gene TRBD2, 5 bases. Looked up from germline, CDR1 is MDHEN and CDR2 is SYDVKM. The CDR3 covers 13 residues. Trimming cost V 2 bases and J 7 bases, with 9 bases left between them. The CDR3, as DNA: TGTGCCAGCAGTTTACACGGGAATAACATTCAGTACTTC. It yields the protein CASSLHGNNIQYF. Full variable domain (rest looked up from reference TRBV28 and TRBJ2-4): DVKVTQSSRYLVKRTGEKVFLECVQDMDHENMFWYRQDPGLGLRLIYFSYDVKMKEKGDIPEGYSVSREKKERFSLILESASTNQTSMYLCASSLHGNNIQYFGAGTRLSVL.

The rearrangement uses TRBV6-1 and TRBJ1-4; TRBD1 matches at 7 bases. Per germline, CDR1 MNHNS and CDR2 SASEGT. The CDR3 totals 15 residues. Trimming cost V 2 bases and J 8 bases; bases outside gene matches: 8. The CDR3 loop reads CASSEQGGVREKLFF. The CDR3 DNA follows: TGTGCCAGCAGTGAACAGGGGGGCGTAAGGGAAAAACTGTTTTTT.

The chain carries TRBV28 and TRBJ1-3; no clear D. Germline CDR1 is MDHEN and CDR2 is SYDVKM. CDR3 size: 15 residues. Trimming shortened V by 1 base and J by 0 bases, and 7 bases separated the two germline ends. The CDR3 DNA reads TGTGCCAGCAGTTTATATGGGAGCTCTGGAAACACCATATATTTT. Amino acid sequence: CASSLYGSSGNTIYF.

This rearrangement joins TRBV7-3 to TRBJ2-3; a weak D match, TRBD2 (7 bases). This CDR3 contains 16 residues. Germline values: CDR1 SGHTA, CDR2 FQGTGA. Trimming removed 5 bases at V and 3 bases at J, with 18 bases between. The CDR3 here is CASSPNVGGRTDTQYF. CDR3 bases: TGTGCCAGCAGCCCAAACGTCGGGGGGCGGACAGATACGCAGTATTTT. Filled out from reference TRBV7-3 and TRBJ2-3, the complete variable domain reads GAGVSQTPSNKVTEKGKYVELRCDPISGHTALYWYRQSLGQGPEFLIYFQGTGAADDSGLPNDRFFAVRPEGSVSTLKIQRTERGDSAVYLCASSPNVGGRTDTQYFGPGTRLTVL.

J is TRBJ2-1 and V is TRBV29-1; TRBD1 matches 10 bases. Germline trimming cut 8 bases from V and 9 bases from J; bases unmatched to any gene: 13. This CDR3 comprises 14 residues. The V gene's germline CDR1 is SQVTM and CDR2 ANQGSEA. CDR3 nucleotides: TGCAGCTCTGCGAGGACAGGGGGTATAAGTGAGCAGTTCTTC. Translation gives CSSARTGGISEQFF.

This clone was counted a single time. Written as DNA, the CDR3 is TGTGCCAGCAGTTTAAGGGGACTAGCGGGAGGGCAAGTCGGGGAGCTGTTTTTT. This codes for CASSLRGLAGGQVGELFF. V gene TRBV27 combines with J gene TRBJ2-2; 16 bases are a match to TRBD2. Germline CDR1 MNHEY, CDR2 SMNVEV (reference sequence). Germline trimming cut 2 bases from V and 7 bases from J; bases unmatched to any gene: 7. This CDR3 comprises 18 residues.

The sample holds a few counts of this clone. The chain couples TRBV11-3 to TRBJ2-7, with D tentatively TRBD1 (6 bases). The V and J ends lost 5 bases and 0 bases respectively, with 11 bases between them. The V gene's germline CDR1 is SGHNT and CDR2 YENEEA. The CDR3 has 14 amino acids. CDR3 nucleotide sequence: TGTGCCAGCAGCCCAGGACAGAGCTCCTACGAGCAGTACTTC. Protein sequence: CASSPGQSSYEQYF.

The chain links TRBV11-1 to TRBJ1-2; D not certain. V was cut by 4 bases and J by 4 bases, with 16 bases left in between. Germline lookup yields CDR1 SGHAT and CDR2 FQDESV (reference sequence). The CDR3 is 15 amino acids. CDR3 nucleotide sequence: TGTGCCAGCAGCTCCCGGGGTTCAGAGGGCTATGGCTACACCTTC. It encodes CASSSRGSEGYGYTF. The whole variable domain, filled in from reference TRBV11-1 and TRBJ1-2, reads EAEVAQSPRYKITEKSQAVAFWCDPISGHATLYWYRQILGQGPELLVQFQDESVVDDSQLPKDRFSAERLKGVDSTLKIQPAELGDSAMYLCASSSRGSEGYGYTFGSGTRLTVV.

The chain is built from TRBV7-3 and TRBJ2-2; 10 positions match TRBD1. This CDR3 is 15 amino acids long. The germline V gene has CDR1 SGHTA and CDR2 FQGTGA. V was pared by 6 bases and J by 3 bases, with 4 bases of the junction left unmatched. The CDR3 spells CASSTGTGDTGELFF. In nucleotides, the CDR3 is TGTGCCAGCAGTACCGGGACAGGGGACACCGGGGAGCTGTTTTTT.

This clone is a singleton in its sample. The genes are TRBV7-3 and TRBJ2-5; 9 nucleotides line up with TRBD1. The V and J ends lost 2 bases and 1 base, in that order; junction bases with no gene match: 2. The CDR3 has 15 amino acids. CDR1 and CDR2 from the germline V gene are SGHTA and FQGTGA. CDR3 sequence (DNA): TGTGCCAGCAGCTTAGGGACAGGGAGCCAAGAGACCCAGTACTTC. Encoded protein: CASSLGTGSQETQYF.

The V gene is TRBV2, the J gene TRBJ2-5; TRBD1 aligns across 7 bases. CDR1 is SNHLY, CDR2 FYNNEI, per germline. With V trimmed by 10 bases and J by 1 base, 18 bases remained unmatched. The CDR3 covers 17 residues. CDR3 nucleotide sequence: TGTGCCACCCGGACAGGTCTCGGGACGGGGTCCCAAGAGACCCAGTACTTC. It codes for CATRTGLGTGSQETQYF.

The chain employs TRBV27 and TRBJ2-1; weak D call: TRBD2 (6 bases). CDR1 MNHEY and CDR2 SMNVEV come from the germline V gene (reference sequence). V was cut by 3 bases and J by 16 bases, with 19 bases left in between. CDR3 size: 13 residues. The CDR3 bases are TGTGCCAGCAGTTTGGGGCTAGCGAGCCCGGCTTTCTTC. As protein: CASSLGLASPAFF.

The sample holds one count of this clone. CDR3 amino acids: CASGLRSNTEAFF. The CDR3 DNA sequence: TGTGCCAGCGGTTTGAGGTCAAACACTGAAGCTTTCTTT. The rearrangement joins TRBV2 to TRBJ1-1; D remains unclear. The CDR3 runs 13 residues. The V end was cut by 8 bases, the J end by 2 bases, with 12 bases between. Germline loops: CDR1 SNHLY, CDR2 FYNNEI.

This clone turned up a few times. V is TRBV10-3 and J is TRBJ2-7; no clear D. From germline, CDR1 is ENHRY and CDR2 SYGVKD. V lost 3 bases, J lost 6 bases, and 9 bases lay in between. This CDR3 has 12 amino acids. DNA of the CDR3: TGTGCCATCAGTGAAAATCCGTCCGAGCAGTACTTC. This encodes CAISENPSEQYF.

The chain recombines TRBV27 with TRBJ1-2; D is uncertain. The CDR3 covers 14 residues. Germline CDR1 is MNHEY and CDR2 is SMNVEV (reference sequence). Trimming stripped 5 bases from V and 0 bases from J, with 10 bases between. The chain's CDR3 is CASSPRFTNYGYTF. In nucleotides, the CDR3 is TGTGCCAGCAGTCCCAGATTTACTAACTATGGCTACACCTTC.

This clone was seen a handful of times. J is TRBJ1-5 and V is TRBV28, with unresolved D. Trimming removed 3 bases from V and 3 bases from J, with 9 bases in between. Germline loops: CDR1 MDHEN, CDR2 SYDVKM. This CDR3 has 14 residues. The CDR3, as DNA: TGTGCCAGCAGTTTCGGTTCCTACAATCAGCCCCAGCATTTT. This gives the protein CASSFGSYNQPQHF.

The CDR3 DNA is TGTGCCAGTATATATTCAGGGCAGGTAGGAACCAATGAGCAGTTCTTC. Protein product: CASIYSGQVGTNEQFF. The chain is built from TRBV2 and TRBJ2-1, with TRBD1 as a possible D gene (5 bases). CDR3 length equals 16 residues. CDR1 is SNHLY, CDR2 FYNNEI, per germline. Trimming shortened V by 9 bases and J by 6 bases, and 24 bases separated the two germline ends.

The DNA for the CDR3 is TGTGCCAGCAGACCGTGGGCGGGAGCTGAAGATACGCAGTATTTT. Protein: CASRPWAGAEDTQYF. This sequence joins TRBV27 and TRBJ2-3; 7 bases map to TRBD2. V dropped 6 bases and J dropped 5; count of bases not matched to a gene: 11. Germline CDR1 reads MNHEY; CDR2 reads SMNVEV (reference sequence). This CDR3 is built from 15 residues.

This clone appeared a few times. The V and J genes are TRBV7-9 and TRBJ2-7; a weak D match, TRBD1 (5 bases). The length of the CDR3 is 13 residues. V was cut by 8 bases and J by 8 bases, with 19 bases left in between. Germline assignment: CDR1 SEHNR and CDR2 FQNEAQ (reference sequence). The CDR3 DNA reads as TGTGCCAGCGAATTAGGGGCAGCTGGCAAGCAGTACTTC. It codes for CASELGAAGKQYF. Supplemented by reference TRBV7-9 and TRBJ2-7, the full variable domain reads DTGVSQNPRHKITKRGQNVTFRCDPISEHNRLYWYRQTLGQGPEFLTYFQNEAQLEKSRLLSDRFSAERPKGSFSTLEIQRTEQGDSAMYLCASELGAAGKQYFGPGTRLTVT.

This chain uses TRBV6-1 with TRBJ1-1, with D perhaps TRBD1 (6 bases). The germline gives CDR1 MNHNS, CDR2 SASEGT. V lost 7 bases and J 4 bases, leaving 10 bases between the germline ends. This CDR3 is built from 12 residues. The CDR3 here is CASINRATEAFF. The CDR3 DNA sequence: TGTGCCAGCATCAACAGGGCCACTGAAGCTTTCTTT.

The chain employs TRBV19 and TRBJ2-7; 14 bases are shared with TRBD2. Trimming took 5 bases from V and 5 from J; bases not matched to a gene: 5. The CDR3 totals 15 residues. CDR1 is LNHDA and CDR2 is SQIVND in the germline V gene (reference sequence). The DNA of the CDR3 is TGTGCCAGTAGTGTGGGACTAGCGGGAGAGCACGAGCAGTACTTC. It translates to CASSVGLAGEHEQYF.

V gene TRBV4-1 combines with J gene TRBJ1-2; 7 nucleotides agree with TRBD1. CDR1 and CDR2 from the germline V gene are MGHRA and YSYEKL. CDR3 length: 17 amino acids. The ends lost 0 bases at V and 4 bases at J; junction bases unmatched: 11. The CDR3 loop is CASSQDVRQGMGYGYTF. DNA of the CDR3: TGCGCCAGCAGCCAAGATGTGAGACAGGGTATGGGCTATGGCTACACCTTC.

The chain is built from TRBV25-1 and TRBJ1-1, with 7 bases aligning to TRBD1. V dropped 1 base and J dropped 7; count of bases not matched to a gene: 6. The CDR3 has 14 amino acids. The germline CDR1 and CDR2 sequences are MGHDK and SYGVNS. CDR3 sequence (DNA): TGTGCCAGCAGTGAATTGGCGGCAGGGGGTGAAGCTTTCTTT. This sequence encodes CASSELAAGGEAFF. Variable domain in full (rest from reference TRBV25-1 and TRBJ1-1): EADIYQTPRYLVIGTGKKITLECSQTMGHDKMYWYQQDPGMELHLIHYSYGVNSTEKGDLSSESTVSRIRTEHFPLTLESARPSHTSQYLCASSELAAGGEAFFGQGTRLTVV.